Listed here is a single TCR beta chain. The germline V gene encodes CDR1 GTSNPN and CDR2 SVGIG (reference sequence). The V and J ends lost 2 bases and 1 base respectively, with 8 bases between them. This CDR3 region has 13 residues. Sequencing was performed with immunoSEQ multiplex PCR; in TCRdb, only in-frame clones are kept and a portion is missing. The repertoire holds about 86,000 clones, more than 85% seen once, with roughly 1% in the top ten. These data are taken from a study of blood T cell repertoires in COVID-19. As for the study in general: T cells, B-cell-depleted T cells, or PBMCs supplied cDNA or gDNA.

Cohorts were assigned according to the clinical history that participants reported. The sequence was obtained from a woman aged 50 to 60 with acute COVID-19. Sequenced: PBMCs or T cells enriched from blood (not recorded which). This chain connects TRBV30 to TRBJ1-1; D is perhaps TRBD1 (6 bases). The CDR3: CAWSRGQNTEAFF. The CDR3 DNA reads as TGTGCCTGGAGTAGGGGACAGAACACTGAAGCTTTCTTT.